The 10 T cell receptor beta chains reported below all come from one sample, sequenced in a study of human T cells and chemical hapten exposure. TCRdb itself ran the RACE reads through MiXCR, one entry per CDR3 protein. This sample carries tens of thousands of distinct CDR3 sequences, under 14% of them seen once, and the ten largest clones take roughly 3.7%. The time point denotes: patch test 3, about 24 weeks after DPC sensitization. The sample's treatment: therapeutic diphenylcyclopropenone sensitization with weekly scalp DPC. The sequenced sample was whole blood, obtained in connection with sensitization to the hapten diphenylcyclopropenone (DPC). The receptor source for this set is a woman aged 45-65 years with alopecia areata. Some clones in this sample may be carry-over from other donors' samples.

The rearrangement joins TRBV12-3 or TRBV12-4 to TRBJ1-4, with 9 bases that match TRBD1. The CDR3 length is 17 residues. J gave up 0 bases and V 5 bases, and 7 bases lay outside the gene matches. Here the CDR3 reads CASSRDRAGSTNEKLFF. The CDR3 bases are TGTGCCAGCAGTCGGGACAGGGCCGGGTCAACTAATGAAAAACTGTTTTTT.

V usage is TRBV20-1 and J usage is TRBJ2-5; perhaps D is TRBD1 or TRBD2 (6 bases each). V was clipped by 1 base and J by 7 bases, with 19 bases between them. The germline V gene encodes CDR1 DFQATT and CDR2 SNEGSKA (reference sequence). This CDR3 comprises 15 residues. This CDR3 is CSARVGGTAQGTQYF. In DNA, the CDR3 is TGCAGTGCTAGAGTCGGCGGGACCGCACAGGGGACCCAGTACTTC.

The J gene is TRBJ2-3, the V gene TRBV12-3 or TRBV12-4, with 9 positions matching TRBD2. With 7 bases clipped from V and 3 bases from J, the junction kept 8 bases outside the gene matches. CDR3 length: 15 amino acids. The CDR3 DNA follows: TGTGCCAGCACCATTGGGGGACTAGCAACAGATACGCAGTATTTT. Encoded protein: CASTIGGLATDTQYF.

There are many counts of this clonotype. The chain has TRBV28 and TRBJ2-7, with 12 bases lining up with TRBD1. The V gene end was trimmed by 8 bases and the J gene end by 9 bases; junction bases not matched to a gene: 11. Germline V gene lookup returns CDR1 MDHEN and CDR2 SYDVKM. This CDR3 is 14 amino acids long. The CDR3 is CASLEGQGASPQYF. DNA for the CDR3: TGTGCCAGCCTAGAGGGACAGGGGGCTTCCCCGCAGTACTTC.

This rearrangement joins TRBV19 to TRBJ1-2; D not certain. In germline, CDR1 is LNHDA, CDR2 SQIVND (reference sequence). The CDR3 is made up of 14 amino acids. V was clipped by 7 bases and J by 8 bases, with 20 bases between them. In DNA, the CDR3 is TGTGCCAGTACCCCCCCGGGGTCTCGATGGGGCTACACCTTC. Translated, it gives CASTPPGSRWGYTF.

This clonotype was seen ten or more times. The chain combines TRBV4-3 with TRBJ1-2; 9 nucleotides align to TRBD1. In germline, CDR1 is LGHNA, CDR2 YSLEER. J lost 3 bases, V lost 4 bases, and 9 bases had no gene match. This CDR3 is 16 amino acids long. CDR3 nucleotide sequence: TGCGCCAGCAGCCGAGATCTACAGGGGGCCTACTATGGCTACACCTTC. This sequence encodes CASSRDLQGAYYGYTF.

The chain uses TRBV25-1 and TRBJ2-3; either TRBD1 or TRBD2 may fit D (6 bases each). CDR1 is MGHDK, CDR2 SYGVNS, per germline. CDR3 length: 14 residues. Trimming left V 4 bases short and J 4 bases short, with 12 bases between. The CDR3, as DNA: TGTGCCAGCAGTGCCCCCGGGGGCGCAGATACGCAGTATTTT. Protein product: CASSAPGGADTQYF.

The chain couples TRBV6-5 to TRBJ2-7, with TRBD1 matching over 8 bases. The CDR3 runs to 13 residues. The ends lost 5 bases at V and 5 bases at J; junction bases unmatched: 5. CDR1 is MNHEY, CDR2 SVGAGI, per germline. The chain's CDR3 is CASSKQGANEQYF. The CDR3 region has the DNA TGTGCCAGCAGTAAGCAGGGGGCCAACGAGCAGTACTTC.

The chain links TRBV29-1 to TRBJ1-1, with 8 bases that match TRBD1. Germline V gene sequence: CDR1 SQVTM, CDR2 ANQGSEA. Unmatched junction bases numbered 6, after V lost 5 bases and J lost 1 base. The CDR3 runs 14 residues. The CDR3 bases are TGCAGCGTTTTAGGGGGACAGGCGAACACTGAAGCTTTCTTT. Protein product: CSVLGGQANTEAFF.

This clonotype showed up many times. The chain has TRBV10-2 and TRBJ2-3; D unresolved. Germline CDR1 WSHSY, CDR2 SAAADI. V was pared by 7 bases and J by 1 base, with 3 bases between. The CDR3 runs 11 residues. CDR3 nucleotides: TGCGCCAGCACTGGCACAGATACGCAGTATTTT. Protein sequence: CASTGTDTQYF.